The clone carrying this T cell receptor (beta chain) was found a few times. CDR1 and CDR2 from the germline V gene are SGHTA and FQGNSA. This CDR3 region has 13 residues. The ends were cut back, 2 bases at V and 6 bases at J, with 11 bases in the middle. These data originate in a study of blood T cell repertoires in COVID-19. Study background: Acute and convalescent COVID-19 samples came from the United States, Italy and Spain. T cells, B-cell-depleted T cells, or PBMCs supplied cDNA or gDNA.

Original handling: Counts of nucleated cells, estimated from reference gene primer amplification, were obtained. The method was immunoSEQ multiplex PCR; TCRdb's version includes in-frame clones alone and lacks a portion of them. V and J calls and clone size are as listed in that table; D and trimming were resolved from the DNA. The sample has about 62,000 clones, about nine tenths seen once. The V call is TRBV7-2, the J call TRBJ2-7, with D tentatively TRBD2 (5 bases). Material for sequencing was peripheral blood. The source of this sequence is a woman of 80 years or more with acute or convalescent COVID-19. The CDR3 sequence is CASSLPGMGEQYF. CDR3 coding DNA: TGTGCCAGCAGCTTACCGGGGATGGGCGAGCAGTACTTC.